The entry below gives a single T cell receptor (beta chain) sequence along with its context. Its antigen is still unknown. This entry is derived from a study of cytomegalovirus exposure and HLA in healthy donors. Both 60 Vbeta primers and 13 Jbeta primers went into the PCR. Repertoires were generated with immunoSEQ multiplex PCR, while TCRdb's copy carries only in-frame clones and drops some. The sample records roughly 170,000 clones, less than 85% being singletons. The CDR3 runs 13 residues. J lost 5 bases, V lost 8 bases, and 6 bases had no gene match. Germline lookup yields CDR1 MRHNA and CDR2 SNTAGT. The study's findings and limits: Indistinguishability led to the exclusion of some V segments, TRBV6-2 and TRBV6-3 included. Per a prior analysis, the majority of TCR beta V segments were productive roughly 90% or roughly 30% of the time.

The chain combines TRBV6-4 with TRBJ1-1; 9 bases align to TRBD1. The clonotype originates from a man between 18 and 29 years old in good health and CMV-seronegative. What was sequenced was PBMCs. In nucleotides, the CDR3 is TGTGCCAGCGGAGGACAGGGGAATACTGAAGCTTTCTTT. It yields the protein CASGGQGNTEAFF.